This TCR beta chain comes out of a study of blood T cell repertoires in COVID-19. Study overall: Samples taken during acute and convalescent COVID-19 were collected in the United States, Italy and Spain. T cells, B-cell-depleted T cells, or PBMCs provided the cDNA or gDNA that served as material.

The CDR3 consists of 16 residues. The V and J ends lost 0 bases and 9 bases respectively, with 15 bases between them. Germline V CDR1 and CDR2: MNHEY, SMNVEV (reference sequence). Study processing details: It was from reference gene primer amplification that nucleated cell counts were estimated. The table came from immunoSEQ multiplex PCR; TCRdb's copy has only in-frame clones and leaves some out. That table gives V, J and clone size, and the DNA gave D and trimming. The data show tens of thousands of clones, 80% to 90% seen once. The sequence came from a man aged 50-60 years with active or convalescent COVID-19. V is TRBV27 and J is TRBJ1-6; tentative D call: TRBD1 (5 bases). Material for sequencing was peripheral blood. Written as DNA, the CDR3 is TGTGCCAGCAGTTTATCGGACCCTAGGGGTAGTTCACCCCTCCACTTT. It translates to CASSLSDPRGSSPLHF.